Below, 30 T cell receptor beta chains from the same sample are listed, as sequenced in a study of blood T cell repertoires in COVID-19. Assay: immunoSEQ multiplex PCR; the TCRdb copy retains only in-frame clones and omits some. The table lists about 210,000 clones, approximately 85% of them singletons. The sequenced sample consisted of peripheral blood. These receptors all come from a woman in her fifties or sixties with active or convalescent COVID-19.

The rearrangement joins TRBV9 to TRBJ2-3; 10 bases line up with TRBD2. This CDR3 has 17 residues. From germline, CDR1 is SGDLS and CDR2 YYNGEE. V was pared by 3 bases and J by 6 bases, with 13 bases of the junction left unmatched. CDR3 loop: CASSATGTSAQWDTQYF. The CDR3 DNA reads TGTGCCAGCAGCGCTACCGGGACTAGCGCGCAATGGGATACGCAGTATTTT.

This chain uses TRBV19 with TRBJ1-6; D is possibly TRBD1 (5 bases). This CDR3 is built from 15 residues. CDR1 is LNHDA, CDR2 SQIVND, per germline (reference sequence). Trimming removed 5 bases at V and 0 bases at J, with 8 bases between. The CDR3 nucleotides read TGTGCCAGTAGTCGACAGAGCTCCTATAATTCACCCCTCCACTTT. It specifies CASSRQSSYNSPLHF.

V gene TRBV27 combines with J gene TRBJ1-2; TRBD1 is a possible D gene (6 bases). CDR1 is MNHEY and CDR2 is SMNVEV in the germline V gene (reference sequence). V was trimmed by 0 bases and J by 2 bases, leaving 7 bases between them. The CDR3 sequence is 14 residues long. The CDR3 nucleotides read TGTGCCAGCAGTTTATCCAGGGGCAACTATGGCTACACCTTC. It yields the protein CASSLSRGNYGYTF.

The rearrangement joins TRBV5-1 to TRBJ2-1; 11 nucleotides align to TRBD1. Germline V gives CDR1 SGHRS, CDR2 YFSETQ. With 8 bases clipped from V and 6 bases from J, the junction kept 1 base outside the gene matches. CDR3 size: 12 residues. The chain's CDR3 is CASGTGGNEQFF. The CDR3 nucleotides read TGCGCCAGTGGGACAGGGGGCAATGAGCAGTTCTTC.

This sequence joins TRBV5-4 and TRBJ2-1; 13 nucleotides align to TRBD2. V was pared by 3 bases and J by 9 bases, with 3 bases of the junction left unmatched. The CDR3 runs 14 residues. Germline V gives CDR1 SGHNT, CDR2 YYREEE (reference sequence). CDR3 nucleotide sequence: TGTGCCAGCAGCTCGGGACTAGCGGGACTTGAGCAGTTCTTC. The encoded protein is CASSSGLAGLEQFF. The whole variable domain, remainder taken from reference TRBV5-4 and TRBJ2-1, is ETGVTQSPTHLIKTRGQQVTLRCSSQSGHNTVSWYQQALGQGPQFIFQYYREEENGRGNFPPRFSGLQFPNYSSELNVNALELDDSALYLCASSSGLAGLEQFFGPGTRLTVL.

The genes are TRBV4-1 and TRBJ1-2, with 10 bases identical to TRBD1. The ends lost 4 bases at V and 3 bases at J; junction bases unmatched: 8. Looked up from germline, CDR1 is MGHRA and CDR2 is YSYEKL. The CDR3 length is 16 residues. The CDR3 sequence: CASSPGQGLRDYGYTF. Written as DNA, the CDR3 is TGCGCCAGCAGCCCGGGACAGGGGCTCCGGGACTATGGCTACACCTTC.

The chain joins TRBV29-1 to TRBJ1-3, with 8 bases fitting TRBD1. The CDR3 is made up of 18 amino acids. Germline lookup yields CDR1 SQVTM and CDR2 ANQGSEA. V trimming: 5 bases; J trimming: 0 bases; junction bases outside the gene matches: 15. The CDR3 loop reads CSVTLPGTGLGSGNTIYF. The CDR3 DNA reads as TGCAGCGTTACCCTTCCCGGGACAGGTTTGGGCTCTGGAAACACCATATATTTT.

This sequence joins TRBV29-1 and TRBJ2-3; weak D call: TRBD1 (6 bases). Trimming cost V 6 bases and J 7 bases, with 11 bases left between them. Germline values: CDR1 SQVTM, CDR2 ANQGSEA. The CDR3 loop spans 11 amino acids. The CDR3 sequence: CSVGHGNTQYF. CDR3 nucleotide sequence: TGCAGCGTGGGACACGGTAATACGCAGTATTTT.

The J gene is TRBJ2-1, the V gene TRBV7-3, with TRBD2 as a possible D gene (6 bases). CDR1 and CDR2 (germline): SGHTA, FQGTGA. The V and J ends lost 1 base and 1 base respectively, with 14 bases between them. The CDR3 length is 17 residues. Here the CDR3 reads CASSLRRGRGSYNEQFF. The CDR3 region has the DNA TGTGCCAGCAGCTTAAGGCGGGGCCGGGGGTCCTACAATGAGCAGTTCTTC.

This clone was observed a single time. The chain combines TRBV5-5 with TRBJ2-7; 8 bases are a match to TRBD1. V lost 4 bases to trimming and J lost 1 base; unmatched junction nucleotides: 4. Germline loops: CDR1 SGHKS, CDR2 YYEKEE (reference sequence). The CDR3 covers 14 residues. The CDR3 bases are TGTGCCAGCAGCCTACAGGGGGGTTCCTACGAGCAGTACTTC. Protein product: CASSLQGGSYEQYF.

The CDR3 DNA reads TGTGCCAGCAGCTTATTGGCTAGCAGGTTGGGTAATGAGCAGTTCTTC. Translating it yields CASSLLASRLGNEQFF. V and J are TRBV11-2 and TRBJ2-1; D may be TRBD2 (5 bases). The CDR3 runs 16 residues. Germline-derived CDR1 and CDR2 are SGHAT and FQNNGV. The germline V and J ends were trimmed by 2 bases and 7 bases, with 18 bases remaining between them. The variable domain in full, with the rest retrieved from reference TRBV11-2 and TRBJ2-1, is EAGVAQSPRYKIIEKRQSVAFWCNPISGHATLYWYQQILGQGPKLLIQFQNNGVVDDSQLPKDRFSAERLKGVDSTLKIQPAKLEDSAVYLCASSLLASRLGNEQFFGPGTRLTVL.

The chain employs TRBV7-9 and TRBJ1-1, with 10 bases identical to TRBD1. The germline V gene encodes CDR1 SEHNR and CDR2 FQNEAQ (reference sequence). With 10 bases clipped from V and 7 bases from J, the junction kept 9 bases outside the gene matches. The CDR3 has 13 residues. The CDR3 reads CAINRDRGGEAFF. The DNA for the CDR3 is TGTGCCATTAACCGGGACAGGGGTGGTGAAGCTTTCTTT.

The chain is built from TRBV6-5 and TRBJ2-7; the D gene is possibly TRBD1 (6 bases). Per germline, CDR1 MNHEY and CDR2 SVGAGI. Trimming took 6 bases from V and 8 from J, leaving 20 bases between them. The CDR3 extends over 14 amino acids. Written as DNA, the CDR3 is TGTGCCAGCAGCCGGGACACCCAACCTACGAAGCAGTACTTC. Its translation is CASSRDTQPTKQYF.

The chain joins TRBV5-1 to TRBJ2-3, with a possible D match to TRBD1 (5 bases). Per germline, CDR1 SGHRS and CDR2 YFSETQ. V lost 1 base, J lost 2 bases, and 11 bases lay in between. This CDR3 contains 15 residues. This chain's CDR3 is CASSLMGRATDTQYF. CDR3 nucleotide sequence: TGCGCCAGCAGCTTGATGGGCAGGGCCACAGATACGCAGTATTTT.

This CDR3 reads CASSGNRDRSGANVLTF. The CDR3 DNA follows: TGTGCCAGCAGTGGTAACAGAGACCGCTCTGGGGCCAACGTCCTGACTTTC. The rearrangement joins TRBV2 to TRBJ2-6; D gene uncertain. The CDR3 extends over 17 amino acids. Germline assignment: CDR1 SNHLY and CDR2 FYNNEI. The germline V and J ends were trimmed by 4 bases and 0 bases, with 13 bases remaining between them.

The gene calls are TRBV3-1 (or the pseudogene TRBV3-2) and TRBJ2-1, with 12 bases matching TRBD2. V was clipped by 2 bases and J by 8 bases; unmatched bases: 7. CDR1 and CDR2 from the germline V gene are LGHDT and YNNKEL (reference sequence). This CDR3 has 16 amino acids. For the CDR3, the DNA is TGTGCCAGCAGCCAACCGACTAGCGGGAGAAGGGATGAGCAGTTCTTC. Encoded protein: CASSQPTSGRRDEQFF.

This clone was seen only once. The CDR3 spells CASSMIRQGLNTEAFF. The CDR3 region has the DNA TGTGCCAGCAGTATGATTCGACAGGGCTTGAACACTGAAGCTTTCTTT. The rearrangement links TRBV5-5 to TRBJ1-1; 7 nucleotides agree with TRBD1. V lost 5 bases to trimming and J lost 0 bases; unmatched junction nucleotides: 10. The CDR3 consists of 16 residues. Germline V gene sequence: CDR1 SGHKS, CDR2 YYEKEE (reference sequence).

The chain is built from TRBV4-2 and TRBJ1-4; D is unresolved. The germline V gene has CDR1 LGHNA and CDR2 YNFKEQ. The CDR3 has 13 amino acids. V was trimmed by 3 bases and J by 4 bases, leaving 6 bases between them. The CDR3 DNA sequence: TGTGCCAGCAGCCAGGCCCTTAATGAAAAACTGTTTTTT. Translated: CASSQALNEKLFF.

The chain uses TRBV2 and TRBJ2-2; TRBD2 matches 9 bases. Germline trimming cut 3 bases from V and 3 bases from J; bases unmatched to any gene: 2. There are 15 residues in the CDR3. Per germline, CDR1 SNHLY and CDR2 FYNNEI. This chain's CDR3 is CASSDERGDTGELFF. As DNA, the CDR3 is TGTGCCAGCAGTGATGAGCGGGGGGACACCGGGGAGCTGTTTTTT.

The CDR3 DNA reads TGTGTCAGAAGCTTAGGTTCAGTCGAGGTTTGCAATCAGCCCCAGCATTTT. Amino acids: CVRSLGSVEVCNQPQHF. The chain recombines TRBV7-5 with TRBJ1-5. TRBV7-5 is designated a pseudogene. The CDR3 consists of 17 residues.

This clone was counted a single time. This chain uses TRBV6-5 with TRBJ1-2; no reliable D call. The germline V gene encodes CDR1 MNHEY and CDR2 SVGAGI. The CDR3 length is 15 residues. The V and J ends lost 7 bases and 0 bases respectively, with 15 bases between them. The CDR3 DNA sequence: TGTGCCAGCACAAGGTCCGACAAAGCTAACTATGGCTACACCTTC. Translating gives CASTRSDKANYGYTF.

The chain joins TRBV2 to TRBJ1-4, with 7 bases that match TRBD1. The V segment lost 6 bases and the J segment 5 bases; nucleotides outside the gene matches: 6. The CDR3 extends over 14 amino acids. CDR1 SNHLY and CDR2 FYNNEI come from the germline V gene. The CDR3 DNA follows: TGTGCCAGCAGAATGACAGGGTTAAATGAAAAACTGTTTTTT. Protein sequence: CASRMTGLNEKLFF.

The CDR3 is CASSLTSGGYGYTF. In DNA form, the CDR3 reads TGTGCCAGCAGCTTAACGTCAGGGGGGTATGGCTACACCTTC. The V call is TRBV7-3, the J call TRBJ1-2; 7 nucleotides align to TRBD1. Germline V gene data show CDR1 as SGHTA and CDR2 as FQGTGA. The CDR3 is made up of 14 amino acids. With V trimmed by 0 bases and J by 5 bases, 3 bases remained unmatched.

This chain connects TRBV5-5 to TRBJ2-1, with 13 bases lining up with TRBD2. Germline CDR1 and CDR2: SGHKS and YYEKEE (reference sequence). CDR3 length: 15 residues. Trimming cost V 7 bases and J 7 bases; bases outside gene matches: 8. The CDR3 loop is CASWKGTSGINEQFF. In DNA, the CDR3 is TGTGCCAGCTGGAAGGGGACTAGCGGGATTAATGAGCAGTTCTTC. The full variable domain, rest sourced from reference TRBV5-5 and TRBJ2-1, is DAGVTQSPTHLIKTRGQQVTLRCSPISGHKSVSWYQQVLGQGPQFIFQYYEKEERGRGNFPDRFSARQFPNYSSELNVNALLLGDSALYLCASWKGTSGINEQFFGPGTRLTVL.

This clone was observed a single time. The V call is TRBV11-2, the J call TRBJ1-1; D may be TRBD1 (5 bases). With 5 bases removed from V and 4 bases from J, the gap between germline ends came to 11 bases. CDR3 length: 13 amino acids. Germline V gene data show CDR1 as SGHAT and CDR2 as FQNNGV. CDR3: CASSDLGGTEAFF. Written as DNA, the CDR3 is TGTGCCAGCAGCGATCTGGGGGGCACTGAAGCTTTCTTT.

V and J are TRBV2 and TRBJ2-5; tentative D call: TRBD1 (6 bases). Trimming cost V 9 bases and J 2 bases, with 13 bases left between them. Germline CDR1 is SNHLY and CDR2 is FYNNEI. The CDR3 covers 13 residues. CDR3 region: CASVGQSQETQYF. The CDR3 DNA sequence: TGTGCCAGTGTCGGACAGAGTCAAGAGACCCAGTACTTC.

V usage is TRBV9 and J usage is TRBJ2-3, with 8 bases fitting TRBD2. CDR3 length: 15 residues. The trim removed 6 bases at V and 0 bases at J, leaving 6 bases unmatched. CDR1 SGDLS and CDR2 YYNGEE come from the germline V gene. CDR3 DNA: TGTGCCAGCACCCCCACGGGGGGGAGCACAGATACGCAGTATTTT. It codes for CASTPTGGSTDTQYF. Based on the CDR3 plus reference TRBV9 and TRBJ2-3, the full variable domain is DSGVTQTPKHLITATGQRVTLRCSPRSGDLSVYWYQQSLDQGLQFLIQYYNGEERAKGNILERFSAQQFPDLHSELNLSSLELGDSALYFCASTPTGGSTDTQYFGPGTRLTVL.

The rearrangement links TRBV5-4 to TRBJ1-2; 10 nucleotides match TRBD1. Unmatched junction bases numbered 5, after V lost 3 bases and J lost 3 bases. CDR3 size: 15 residues. The germline V gene encodes CDR1 SGHNT and CDR2 YYREEE (reference sequence). The CDR3: CASSSAGTGDYGYTF. CDR3 in DNA: TGTGCCAGCAGCTCGGCGGGGACAGGGGACTATGGCTACACCTTC.

V usage is TRBV11-1 and J usage is TRBJ1-1; the match to TRBD1 covers 9 bases. Losses at the gene ends were 1 base for V and 3 bases for J; bases not matched to a gene: 3. This CDR3 is built from 15 residues. CDR1 is SGHAT and CDR2 is FQDESV in the germline V gene (reference sequence). The CDR3 region is CASSLGQGGDTEAFF. CDR3 coding DNA: TGTGCCAGCAGCTTAGGACAGGGGGGCGACACTGAAGCTTTCTTT.

The chain couples TRBV7-6 to TRBJ2-2; 7 bases are shared with TRBD2. This CDR3 is built from 16 residues. The junction had 10 bases not matched to a gene; V was cut back by 5 bases and J by 4 bases. From germline, CDR1 is SGHVS and CDR2 FNYEAQ. As DNA, the CDR3 is TGTGCCAGCAGCCCCAGTGGGGGGGGTACCACCGGGGAGCTGTTTTTT. Translated: CASSPSGGGTTGELFF.